These 24 T cell receptor beta chains were all obtained from the same sample, sequenced in a study of human T cells and chemical hapten exposure. TCRdb re-called the RACE reads through MiXCR, storing one row per CDR3 protein. The top ten hold 4.5% to 6% of the sample, which has around 360,000 distinct CDR3 sequences, about 6% seen once. Time point meaning: patch test 2, 6 weeks after DPC sensitization. The treatment here: therapeutic diphenylcyclopropenone sensitization with weekly scalp DPC. The starting material was whole blood, obtained in connection with sensitization to the hapten diphenylcyclopropenone (DPC). The receptors stem from a woman younger than 35 with alopecia areata. Some clones in this sample may be carry-over from other donors' samples.

The CDR3 region is CASSWTDTGTQYF. In DNA, the CDR3 is TGTGCCAGCAGCTGGACGGACACGGGGACCCAGTACTTC. This chain uses TRBV5-4 with TRBJ2-5; D is possibly TRBD1 (5 bases). Trimming shortened V by 3 bases and J by 7 bases, and 13 bases separated the two germline ends. Per the germline V gene, CDR1 is SGHNT and CDR2 is YYREEE (reference sequence). This CDR3 has 13 residues. The full variable domain, in which reference TRBV5-4 and TRBJ2-5 provide the parts outside the CDR3, is ETGVTQSPTHLIKTRGQQVTLRCSSQSGHNTVSWYQQALGQGPQFIFQYYREEENGRGNFPPRFSGLQFPNYSSELNVNALELDDSALYLCASSWTDTGTQYFGPGTRLLVL.

This clonotype was observed a few times. The rearrangement joins TRBV5-6 to TRBJ1-4, with D unclear. The CDR3 consists of 16 residues. Germline V gene lookup returns CDR1 SGHDT and CDR2 YYEEEE. V was cut by 0 bases and J by 7 bases, with 16 bases left in between. The CDR3 sequence is CASSLAISGMGEKLFF. Here the CDR3 DNA reads TGTGCCAGCAGCTTGGCCATCTCGGGCATGGGTGAAAAACTGTTTTTT.

This clonotype appeared many times. The rearrangement joins TRBV28 to TRBJ1-1; D is undetermined. V was shortened by 2 bases and J by 1 base, with 11 bases between the two germline ends. Germline V gene data show CDR1 as MDHEN and CDR2 as SYDVKM. The CDR3 sequence is 15 residues long. As DNA, the CDR3 is TGTGCCAGCAGTTTAGGGTACAGTAAGAACACTGAAGCTTTCTTT. This sequence encodes CASSLGYSKNTEAFF.

This clonotype was recorded many times. The CDR3 nucleotides read TGCGCCAGCAGCCAAGACACAGGGCCCCGCACAGATACGCAGTATTTT. It encodes CASSQDTGPRTDTQYF. V and J are TRBV4-3 and TRBJ2-3, with a possible D match to TRBD1 (6 bases). CDR1 LGHNA and CDR2 YSLEER come from the germline V gene. V gave up 0 bases and J gave up 1 base, with 11 bases separating them. The CDR3 is 16 residues long.

This clonotype was seen at least ten times. The rearrangement links TRBV15 to TRBJ1-6; no clear D. This CDR3 region has 17 residues. Between the trimmed V and J ends, which lost 3 bases and 0 bases, there was a span of 12 bases. From germline, CDR1 is LNHNV and CDR2 YYDKDF (reference sequence). The chain's CDR3 is CATSRIWQSSYNSPLHF. The CDR3 DNA reads TGTGCCACCAGCAGGATTTGGCAATCCTCCTATAATTCACCCCTCCACTTT.

At least ten counts were recorded for this clonotype. V and J are TRBV5-6 and TRBJ1-5, with 8 bases lining up with TRBD1. The trim removed 3 bases at V and 12 bases at J, leaving 11 bases unmatched. The length of the CDR3 is 14 residues. Germline V gene lookup returns CDR1 SGHDT and CDR2 YYEEEE. CDR3 region: CASSSSTGTGRQHF. As DNA, the CDR3 is TGTGCCAGCAGCTCTAGTACCGGGACAGGTCGCCAGCATTTT.

This clonotype was seen ten or more times. V is TRBV5-5 and J is TRBJ1-4, with 8 bases identical to TRBD1. Germline V CDR1 and CDR2: SGHKS, YYEKEE (reference sequence). J gave up 8 bases and V 3 bases, and 6 bases lay outside the gene matches. The CDR3 contains 14 residues. In nucleotides, the CDR3 is TGTGCCAGCAGCTCCGGGACAGGAGGAGAAAAACTGTTTTTT. Translated, it gives CASSSGTGGEKLFF. The full variable domain, its missing parts supplied by reference TRBV5-5 and TRBJ1-4, is DAGVTQSPTHLIKTRGQQVTLRCSPISGHKSVSWYQQVLGQGPQFIFQYYEKEERGRGNFPDRFSARQFPNYSSELNVNALLLGDSALYLCASSSGTGGEKLFFGSGTQLSVL.

The V call is TRBV3-1, the J call TRBJ1-4, with D possibly matching TRBD1 (6 bases). The CDR3 runs 14 residues. Germline values: CDR1 LGHDT, CDR2 YNNKEL (reference sequence). V dropped 4 bases and J dropped 8 bases, with 14 bases sitting between them. CDR3 protein: CASSPFRGAEKLFF. The CDR3 bases are TGTGCCAGCAGCCCGTTCCGGGGGGCGGAAAAACTGTTTTTT.

By its share, this clonotype is medium-sized (0.01 to 0.1%). The gene calls are TRBV28 and TRBJ1-1; D possibly corresponds to TRBD1 (6 bases). Trimming shortened V by 6 bases and J by 2 bases, and 16 bases separated the two germline ends. Germline V gene data show CDR1 as MDHEN and CDR2 as SYDVKM. The CDR3 extends over 15 amino acids. DNA of the CDR3: TGTGCCAGCAGAGACCGGGACATTTCAAACACTGAAGCTTTCTTT. This codes for CASRDRDISNTEAFF.

This clonotype was counted at least ten times. The gene calls are TRBV12-3 or TRBV12-4 and TRBJ1-1; TRBD1 matches at 10 bases. The CDR3 is 16 amino acids. V shed 6 bases and J 0 bases; nucleotides not matched to a gene: 7. The CDR3: CASRGGQGRLNTEAFF. Written as DNA, the CDR3 is TGTGCCAGCAGGGGGGGACAGGGGCGTCTGAACACTGAAGCTTTCTTT.

This clonotype was recorded a few times. The chain links TRBV4-1 to TRBJ2-3, with D unclear. The CDR3 runs 15 residues. Germline V gives CDR1 MGHRA, CDR2 YSYEKL. V was shortened by 0 bases and J by 5 bases, with 12 bases between the two germline ends. The CDR3 reads CASSQESPELDTQYF. In DNA, the CDR3 is TGCGCCAGCAGCCAAGAATCGCCGGAACTAGATACGCAGTATTTT.

This clonotype was observed many times. This chain uses TRBV6-5 with TRBJ2-7; 7 positions agree with TRBD1. The CDR3 sequence is 15 residues long. The germline V gene has CDR1 MNHEY and CDR2 SVGAGI. Germline trimming cut 1 base from V and 4 bases from J; bases unmatched to any gene: 7. CDR3 sequence reads: CASSYFGTANYEQYF. The CDR3 coding sequence is TGTGCCAGCAGTTACTTCGGGACAGCGAATTACGAGCAGTACTTC.

This clonotype came up a few times. This rearrangement joins TRBV5-5 to TRBJ1-5; D unclear. CDR3 length: 14 residues. Trimming pared 2 bases from V and 5 bases from J, leaving 11 bases between. Per the germline V gene, CDR1 is SGHKS and CDR2 is YYEKEE (reference sequence). The CDR3 DNA reads as TGTGCCAGCAGCTTACCCGACGGGTATCAGCCCCAGCATTTT. It translates to CASSLPDGYQPQHF.

The J gene is TRBJ2-7, the V gene TRBV7-2; 7 positions agree with TRBD2. The CDR3 sequence is 13 residues long. V lost 2 bases to trimming and J lost 6 bases; unmatched junction nucleotides: 4. Germline V gene data show CDR1 as SGHTA and CDR2 as FQGNSA. DNA of the CDR3: TGTGCCAGCAGCTTAAGCAGGGAGGGCGAGCAGTACTTC. Translating gives CASSLSREGEQYF.

The V and J genes are TRBV6-6 and TRBJ2-2; the match to TRBD2 covers 8 bases. This CDR3 contains 15 residues. CDR1 and CDR2 (germline): MNHNY, SVGAGI (reference sequence). V shed 5 bases and J 6 bases; nucleotides not matched to a gene: 8. The CDR3 coding sequence is TGTGCCAGCAGTATGGGACTAGTTGTTGCCGGGGAGCTGTTTTTT. This encodes CASSMGLVVAGELFF.

This clonotype occurred a few times. This rearrangement joins TRBV7-9 to TRBJ1-3; D gene uncertain. The V gene lost 4 bases and the J gene lost 0 bases, with 4 bases spanning the gap. This CDR3 has 13 residues. From germline, CDR1 is SEHNR and CDR2 FQNEAQ (reference sequence). This CDR3 is CASSSVSGNTIYF. The CDR3 DNA reads TGTGCCAGCAGCTCCGTCTCTGGAAACACCATATATTTT.

This clonotype was counted between two and nine times. V usage is TRBV20-1 and J usage is TRBJ1-6; D not resolved. V was shortened by 0 bases and J by 5 bases, with 17 bases between the two germline ends. Germline CDR1 reads DFQATT; CDR2 reads SNEGSKA (reference sequence). The CDR3 is made up of 17 amino acids. The CDR3 is CSARDFIQRAHNSPLHF. The CDR3 region has the DNA TGCAGTGCTAGAGATTTTATCCAGCGGGCGCATAATTCACCCCTCCACTTT.

This clonotype occurred a few times. The CDR3 bases are TGTGCCATCAGTGCGCCTAGCGGGGGACCCACGAATACGCAGTATTTT. The encoded protein is CAISAPSGGPTNTQYF. The rearrangement uses TRBV10-3 and TRBJ2-3; 10 nucleotides match TRBD2. The ends lost 4 bases at V and 7 bases at J; junction bases unmatched: 11. In germline, CDR1 is ENHRY, CDR2 SYGVKD. The CDR3 runs 16 residues.

The chain is built from TRBV9 and TRBJ2-1; TRBD1 or TRBD2 may be the D gene (5 bases each). The length of the CDR3 is 13 residues. Germline V gives CDR1 SGDLS, CDR2 YYNGEE. V lost 4 bases, J lost 12 bases, and 17 bases lay in between. The CDR3 DNA is TGTGCCAGCAGCCCCACCCCTGGGACCCCGCAGTTCTTC. Translating gives CASSPTPGTPQFF.

This rearrangement joins TRBV4-3 to TRBJ2-4; possibly TRBD1 or TRBD2 for D (6 bases each). CDR3 length: 15 residues. Germline CDR1 LGHNA, CDR2 YSLEER. V was shortened by 0 bases and J by 6 bases, with 12 bases between the two germline ends. DNA for the CDR3: TGCGCCAGCAGCCAAGATTCGGGGGCAGTAAACATTCAGTACTTC. This sequence encodes CASSQDSGAVNIQYF.

This clonotype turned up a few times. The V call is TRBV6-5, the J call TRBJ2-7; D not resolved. Trimming removed 5 bases from V and 6 bases from J, with 17 bases in between. There are 14 residues in the CDR3. The V gene's germline CDR1 is MNHEY and CDR2 SVGAGI. The CDR3 coding sequence is TGTGCCAGCAGTAAAATCACTGGTTGGCGCGAGCAGTACTTC. It encodes CASSKITGWREQYF.

This clonotype was recorded many times. The gene calls are TRBV20-1 and TRBJ1-6; D ambiguous. V shed 2 bases and J shed 8 bases, with 13 bases lying between them. The CDR3 runs 14 residues. Germline CDR1 reads DFQATT; CDR2 reads SNEGSKA (reference sequence). CDR3 DNA: TGCAGTGCTAGAATGGCAGGCATGGATTCACCCCTCCACTTT. Amino acid sequence: CSARMAGMDSPLHF.

The J gene is TRBJ2-1, the V gene TRBV20-1, with 14 bases aligning to TRBD2. Per germline, CDR1 DFQATT and CDR2 SNEGSKA (reference sequence). The CDR3 extends over 14 amino acids. Germline trimming cut 5 bases from V and 7 bases from J; bases unmatched to any gene: 4. CDR3 sequence: CSAPTSGGANEQFF. The CDR3 bases are TGCAGTGCTCCGACTAGCGGGGGGGCGAATGAGCAGTTCTTC.

To note about this clonotype: Relative to the germline gene, one junction end is altered; a read error may explain this. The genes are TRBV12-3 or TRBV12-4 and TRBJ2-3; 9 nucleotides align to TRBD1. CDR3 length: 14 residues. The CDR3 region has the DNA TGTGCCAGCACCTGGGACAGGGCCACATATACGCAGTATTTT. Its translation: CASTWDRATYTQYF.